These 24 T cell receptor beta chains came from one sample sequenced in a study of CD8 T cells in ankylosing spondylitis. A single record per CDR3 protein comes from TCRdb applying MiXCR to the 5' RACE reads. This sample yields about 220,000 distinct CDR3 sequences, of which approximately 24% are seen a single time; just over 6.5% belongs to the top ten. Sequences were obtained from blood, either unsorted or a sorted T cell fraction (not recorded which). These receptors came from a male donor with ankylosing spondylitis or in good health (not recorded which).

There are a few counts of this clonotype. CDR3 sequence: CASSTSGTEQYF. In nucleotides, the CDR3 is TGCGCCAGCAGCACCTCCGGGACAGAGCAGTACTTC. The chain carries TRBV5-1 and TRBJ2-7, with D possibly matching TRBD1 (6 bases). Looked up from germline, CDR1 is SGHRS and CDR2 is YFSETQ. Deletions cut 4 bases from V and 7 bases from J, with 12 bases between. This CDR3 is built from 12 residues.

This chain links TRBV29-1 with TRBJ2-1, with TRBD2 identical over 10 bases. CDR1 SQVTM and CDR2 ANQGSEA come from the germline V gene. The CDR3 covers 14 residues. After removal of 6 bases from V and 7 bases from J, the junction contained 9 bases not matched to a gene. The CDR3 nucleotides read TGCAGCGTATTTAGGACTAGCGGCTGGAATGAGCAGTTCTTC. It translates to CSVFRTSGWNEQFF.

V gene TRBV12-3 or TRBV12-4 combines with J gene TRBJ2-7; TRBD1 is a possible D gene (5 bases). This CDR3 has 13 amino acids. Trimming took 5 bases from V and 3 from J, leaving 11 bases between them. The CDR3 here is CASSPTTDYEQYF. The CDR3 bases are TGTGCCAGCAGTCCAACGACAGACTACGAGCAGTACTTC.

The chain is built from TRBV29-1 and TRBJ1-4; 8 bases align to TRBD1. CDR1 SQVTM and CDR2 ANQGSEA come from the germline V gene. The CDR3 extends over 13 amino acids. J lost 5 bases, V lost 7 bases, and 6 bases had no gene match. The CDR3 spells CSGGDRPNEKLFF. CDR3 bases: TGCAGCGGAGGGGACAGGCCGAATGAAAAACTGTTTTTT.

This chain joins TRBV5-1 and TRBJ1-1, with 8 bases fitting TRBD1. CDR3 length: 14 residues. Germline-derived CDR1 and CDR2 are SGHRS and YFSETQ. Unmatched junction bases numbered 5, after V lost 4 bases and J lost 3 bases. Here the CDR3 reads CASSPMDRDTEAFF. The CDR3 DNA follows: TGCGCCAGCAGCCCGATGGACAGGGACACTGAAGCTTTCTTT.

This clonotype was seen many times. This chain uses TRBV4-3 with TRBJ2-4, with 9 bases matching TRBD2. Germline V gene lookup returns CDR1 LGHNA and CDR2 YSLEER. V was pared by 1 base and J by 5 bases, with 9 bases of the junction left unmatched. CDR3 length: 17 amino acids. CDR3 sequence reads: CASSQGGREGLQNIQYF. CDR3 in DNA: TGCGCCAGCAGCCAAGGAGGGCGGGAGGGCCTGCAAAACATTCAGTACTTC.

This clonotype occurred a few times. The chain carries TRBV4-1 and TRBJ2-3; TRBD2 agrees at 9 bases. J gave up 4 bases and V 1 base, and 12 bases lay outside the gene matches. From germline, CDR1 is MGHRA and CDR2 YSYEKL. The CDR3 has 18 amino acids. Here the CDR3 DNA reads TGCGCCAGCAGCCAAGTTCCCGGTTGGCGGGAGGGGGCAGATACGCAGTATTTT. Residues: CASSQVPGWREGADTQYF.

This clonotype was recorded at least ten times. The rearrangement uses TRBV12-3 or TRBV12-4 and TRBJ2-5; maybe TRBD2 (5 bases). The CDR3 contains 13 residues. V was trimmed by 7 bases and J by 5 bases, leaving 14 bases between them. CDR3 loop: CASTRAAGETQYF. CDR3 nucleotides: TGTGCCAGCACCAGAGCGGCCGGGGAGACCCAGTACTTC.

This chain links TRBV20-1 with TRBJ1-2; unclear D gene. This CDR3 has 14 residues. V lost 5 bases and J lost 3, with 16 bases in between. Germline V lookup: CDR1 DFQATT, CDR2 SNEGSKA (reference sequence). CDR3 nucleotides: TGCAGTGCTGTATGGACCATTCGGGACTATGGCTACACCTTC. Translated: CSAVWTIRDYGYTF.

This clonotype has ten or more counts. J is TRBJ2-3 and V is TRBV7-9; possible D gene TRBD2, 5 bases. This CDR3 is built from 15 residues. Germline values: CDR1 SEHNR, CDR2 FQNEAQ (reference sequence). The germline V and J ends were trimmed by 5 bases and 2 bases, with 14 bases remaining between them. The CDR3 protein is CASSHDGLITDTQYF. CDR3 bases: TGTGCCAGCAGCCATGACGGACTCATCACAGATACGCAGTATTTT.

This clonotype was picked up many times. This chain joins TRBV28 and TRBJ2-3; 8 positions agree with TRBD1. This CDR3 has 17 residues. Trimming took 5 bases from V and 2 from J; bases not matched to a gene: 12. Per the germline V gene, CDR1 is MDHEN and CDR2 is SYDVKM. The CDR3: CASSGPRTGRDTDTQYF. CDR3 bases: TGTGCCAGCAGTGGGCCGAGGACAGGGCGAGACACAGATACGCAGTATTTT. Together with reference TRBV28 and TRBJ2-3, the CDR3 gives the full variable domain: DVKVTQSSRYLVKRTGEKVFLECVQDMDHENMFWYRQDPGLGLRLIYFSYDVKMKEKGDIPEGYSVSREKKERFSLILESASTNQTSMYLCASSGPRTGRDTDTQYFGPGTRLTVL.

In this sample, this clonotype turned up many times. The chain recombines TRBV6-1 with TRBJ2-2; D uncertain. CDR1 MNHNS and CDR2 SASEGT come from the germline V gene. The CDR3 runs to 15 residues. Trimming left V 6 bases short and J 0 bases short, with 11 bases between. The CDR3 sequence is CASRPPGSNTGELFF. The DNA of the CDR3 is TGTGCCAGCAGGCCCCCGGGCTCGAACACCGGGGAGCTGTTTTTT.

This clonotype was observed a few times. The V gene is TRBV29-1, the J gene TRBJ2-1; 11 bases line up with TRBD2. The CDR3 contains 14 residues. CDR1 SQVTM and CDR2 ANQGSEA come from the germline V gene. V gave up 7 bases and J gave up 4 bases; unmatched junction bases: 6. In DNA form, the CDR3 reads TGCAGCGCGCGACTAGCGGGATCTTACAATGAGCAGTTCTTC. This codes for CSARLAGSYNEQFF.

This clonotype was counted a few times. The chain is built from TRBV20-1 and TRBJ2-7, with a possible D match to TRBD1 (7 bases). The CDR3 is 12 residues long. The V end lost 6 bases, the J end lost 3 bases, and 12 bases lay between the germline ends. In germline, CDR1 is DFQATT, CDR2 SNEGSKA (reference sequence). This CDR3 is CSAEGQFYEQYF. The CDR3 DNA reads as TGCAGTGCGGAGGGACAGTTCTACGAGCAGTACTTC.

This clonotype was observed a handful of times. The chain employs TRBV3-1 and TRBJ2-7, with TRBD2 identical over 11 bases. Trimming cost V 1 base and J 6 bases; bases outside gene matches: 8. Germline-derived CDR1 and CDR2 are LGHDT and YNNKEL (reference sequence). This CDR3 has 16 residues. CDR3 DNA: TGTGCCAGCAGCCAAGGGACCGGGACTAGCGGTGGCGAGCAGTACTTC. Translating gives CASSQGTGTSGGEQYF.

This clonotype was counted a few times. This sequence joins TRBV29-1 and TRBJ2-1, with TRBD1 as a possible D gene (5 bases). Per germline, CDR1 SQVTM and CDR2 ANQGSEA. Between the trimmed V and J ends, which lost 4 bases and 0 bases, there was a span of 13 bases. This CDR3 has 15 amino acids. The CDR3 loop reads CSVVAGLHSYNEQFF. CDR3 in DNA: TGCAGCGTTGTGGCAGGGCTCCACTCCTACAATGAGCAGTTCTTC.

CDR3 coding DNA: TGTGCCAGCAGTCGTGGGGAGCTGAACACAGATACGCAGTATTTT. Its protein product is CASSRGELNTDTQYF. This sequence joins TRBV12-3 or TRBV12-4 and TRBJ2-3, with D perhaps TRBD2 (5 bases). The CDR3 extends over 15 amino acids. V lost 5 bases and J 2 bases, leaving 14 bases between the germline ends.

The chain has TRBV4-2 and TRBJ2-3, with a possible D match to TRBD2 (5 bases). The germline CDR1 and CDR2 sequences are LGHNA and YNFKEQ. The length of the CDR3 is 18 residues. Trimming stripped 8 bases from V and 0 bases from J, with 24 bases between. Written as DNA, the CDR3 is TGTGCCAGCCTACTGCCCCAGCGGAGGATTCCTAGCACAGATACGCAGTATTTT. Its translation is CASLLPQRRIPSTDTQYF.

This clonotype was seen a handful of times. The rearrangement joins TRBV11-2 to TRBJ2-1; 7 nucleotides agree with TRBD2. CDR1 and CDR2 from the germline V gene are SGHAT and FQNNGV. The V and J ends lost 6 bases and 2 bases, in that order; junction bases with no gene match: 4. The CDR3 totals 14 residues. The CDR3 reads CASRSGTTYNEQFF. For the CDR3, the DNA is TGTGCCAGCAGATCCGGGACTACCTACAATGAGCAGTTCTTC.

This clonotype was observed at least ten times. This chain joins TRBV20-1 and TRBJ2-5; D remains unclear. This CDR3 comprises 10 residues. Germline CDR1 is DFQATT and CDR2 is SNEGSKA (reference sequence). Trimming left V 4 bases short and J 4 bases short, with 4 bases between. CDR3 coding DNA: TGCAGTGCTACCCTAGAGACCCAGTACTTC. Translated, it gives CSATLETQYF.

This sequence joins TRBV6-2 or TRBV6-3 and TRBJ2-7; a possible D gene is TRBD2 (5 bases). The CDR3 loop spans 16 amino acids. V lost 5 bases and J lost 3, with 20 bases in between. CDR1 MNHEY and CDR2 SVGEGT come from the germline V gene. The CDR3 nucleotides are TGTGCCAGCAGTGACCCATACCCGGGATTTCACTACGAGCAGTACTTC. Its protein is CASSDPYPGFHYEQYF.

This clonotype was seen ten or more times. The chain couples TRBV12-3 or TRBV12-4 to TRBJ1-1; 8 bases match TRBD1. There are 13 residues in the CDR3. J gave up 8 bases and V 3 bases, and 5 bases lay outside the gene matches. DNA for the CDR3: TGTGCCAGCAGTTTGGTCGCAGGGGGCGAAGCTTTCTTT. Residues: CASSLVAGGEAFF.

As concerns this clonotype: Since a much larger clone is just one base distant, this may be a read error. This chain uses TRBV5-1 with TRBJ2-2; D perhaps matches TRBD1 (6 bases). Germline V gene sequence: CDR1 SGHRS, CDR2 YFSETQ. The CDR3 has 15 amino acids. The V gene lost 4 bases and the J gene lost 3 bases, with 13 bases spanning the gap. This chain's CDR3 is CASSPSSGDTGELFF. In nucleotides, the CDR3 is TGCGCCAGCAGCCCATCCTCAGGGGACACCGGGGAGCTGTTTTTT.

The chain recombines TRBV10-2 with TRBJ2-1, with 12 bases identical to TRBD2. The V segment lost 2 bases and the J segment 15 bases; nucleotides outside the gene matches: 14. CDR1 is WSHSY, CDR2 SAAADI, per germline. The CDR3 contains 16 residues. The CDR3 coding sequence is TGCGCCAGCAGTGAGGCGGGACTAGCGGGCCGGGGAGGTCCGTTCTTC. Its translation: CASSEAGLAGRGGPFF.